This T cell receptor beta chain was observed in a study of neurological immune-mediated disorders (dated by TCRdb to the late 2010s). Turning to the overall study: Using UMI-based sequencing, the study compared peripheral blood TCR-beta repertoires from patients with HTLV-I-associated myelopathy (HAM/TSP), patients with multiple sclerosis, and healthy controls. The 95 to 110 TCR-beta libraries covered PBMC samples along with longitudinal samples, technical triplicates, and paired sorted CD4+ and CD8+ T-cell subsets. Of the approximately 70 subjects in the cohort, about 14 were HAM/TSP patients, around 35 were multiple sclerosis patients, and around 20 were healthy controls. What the research found in general, with its limitations: No identical CDR3 amino acid sequences were found to be shared among expanded clones across subjects, suggesting that TCR-beta repertoires were private in all groups. TCR clonal expansion was highest in HAM/TSP patients and lowest in MS patients, with MS patients falling below even healthy controls.

The CDR3 measures 18 amino acids from cysteine to phenylalanine. Only the CDR3 portion is preserved as DNA: 54 bases, with reading frame beginning at the first base. In the germline V gene (reference sequence), CDR1 corresponds to DFQATT and CDR2 to SNEGSKA. Compared with germline, V lacks 5 bases and J lacks 0 bases; bases without a gene match: 10. cDNA was synthesized by template-switch 5'RACE using a primer carrying a 10-nucleotide random unique molecular identifier by which each TCR transcript was tagged. Over 160 million TCR-beta sequences, covering 15-18 subjects, were produced in each sequencing run. The RNeasy kit was used to extract total RNA. TCR-beta VDJ regions were amplified with primers for the TCR constant region and the 5'RACE anchor, using the KAPA Real-time Library Amplification kit. A first PCR added sample indexes and Illumina adaptors, and a second PCR then raised library yield. The roughly 650 bp TCR product was size-selected on a 2% E-gel SizeSelection system after Ampure bead purification. Before pooling, libraries had their quality checked on a Bioanalyzer, their concentration measured with Qubit, and their quantity determined with the Kapa Library Quantification kit. Libraries were sequenced paired-end 2 x 150 bp on an Illumina HiSeq 2500. To increase sequence diversity, roughly 23-30% phiX was spiked into each library pool. As for the authors' bioinformatics: The quality-filtered reads were processed with the UMI-based MiGEC pipeline, whose error correction step removed more than 85% of the raw TCR sequences. IMGT germline references were used for alignment of VDJ genes, and clonotypes were defined by a unique CDR3 amino acid sequence together with V-J genes. Clonal expansion, Shannon diversity, and CDR3 relatedness (CalcPairwiseDistances, ClusterSamples) were evaluated with VDJtools, and phylogenetic trees were built with CLCbio workbench. Clones with at least 8 unique UMIs were defined as expanded, with this threshold being based on coefficient-of-variation modelling across technical triplicates. Using fastp at Q25 and MiXCR, TCRdb reprocessed the public reads and kept productive beta chains. Each CDR3 protein gets just one entry, which takes the most common genes and DNA from the rows behind it. TCRdb's processing, not the study's, gives the V and J calls here. For this sample there are 20,000 to 25,000 distinct CDR3 sequences; approximately 15% appear just once. About 15% of the sample is in the top ten clones.

This clonotype has a count of ten or more. Its antigen is unknown. The sample holds no much larger clone one base away, and base qualities are not on file. Libraries from unsorted PBMCs were made from 2 million PBMCs kept in RNAlater at -80 degrees C until RNA extraction. Peripheral blood was subjected to Ficoll-Hypaque density gradient centrifugation to isolate PBMCs, which were then cryopreserved in liquid nitrogen. The chain couples TRBV20-1 to TRBJ2-1, with 13 bases aligning to TRBD2. This TCR derives from a female donor with HTLV-1-associated myelopathy (HAM/TSP). Sequencing was carried out using PBMCs. The CDR3 has the sequence CSARTGGLAGSSYNEQFF. The DNA sequence is TGCAGTGCTCGTACAGGGGGACTAGCGGGGAGCTCCTACAATGAGCAGTTCTTC.